This entry lists 7 T cell receptor beta chains sequenced from one sample in a study of blood T cell repertoires in COVID-19. Assay: immunoSEQ multiplex PCR; the TCRdb copy retains only in-frame clones and omits some. This sample has roughly 70,000 clones; over 80% occur once, and the top ten carry more than 4.5%. Sequenced: peripheral blood. Source of these receptors: a man aged 50 to 59 with active COVID-19.

The chain carries TRBV6-5 and TRBJ2-1, with 7 bases fitting TRBD1. Germline CDR1 MNHEY, CDR2 SVGAGI. CDR3 length: 16 amino acids. The junction had 7 bases not matched to a gene; V was cut back by 2 bases and J by 3 bases. CDR3 sequence: CASSYHTGDGYNEQFF. The CDR3 region has the DNA TGTGCCAGCAGTTACCACACAGGGGATGGCTACAATGAGCAGTTCTTC.

This clone has just a few counts. The V gene is TRBV2, the J gene TRBJ2-5; 9 positions agree with TRBD1. From germline, CDR1 is SNHLY and CDR2 FYNNEI. V lost 5 bases and J lost 0; bases outside the gene matches: 4. This CDR3 contains 15 residues. This chain's CDR3 is CASSPDRGDQETQYF. The CDR3 bases are TGTGCCAGCAGTCCAGACAGGGGGGACCAAGAGACCCAGTACTTC.

This clone appeared a single time. This chain links TRBV27 with TRBJ2-2; D gene ambiguous. From germline, CDR1 is MNHEY and CDR2 SMNVEV (reference sequence). The CDR3 has 14 amino acids. Trimming shortened V by 0 bases and J by 8 bases, and 10 bases separated the two germline ends. The CDR3 nucleotides read TGTGCCAGCAGTTTATCGTCTAGTCTTGGGGAGCTGTTTTTT. It codes for CASSLSSSLGELFF.

The rearrangement uses TRBV7-3 and TRBJ2-7; 7 bases match TRBD1. The CDR3 contains 13 residues. J gave up 3 bases and V 4 bases, and 3 bases lay outside the gene matches. The germline V gene encodes CDR1 SGHTA and CDR2 FQGTGA. The CDR3: CASSSNRGYEQYF. The CDR3 bases are TGTGCCAGCAGCTCTAACAGGGGCTACGAGCAGTACTTC. The full variable domain, in which reference TRBV7-3 and TRBJ2-7 provide the parts outside the CDR3, is GAGVSQTPSNKVTEKGKYVELRCDPISGHTALYWYRQSLGQGPEFLIYFQGTGAADDSGLPNDRFFAVRPEGSVSTLKIQRTERGDSAVYLCASSSNRGYEQYFGPGTRLTVT.

As DNA, the CDR3 is TGTGCCAGCAGGGGGTGGAGTGGGAGCTCCTATAATTCACCCCTCCACTTT. Translation: CASRGWSGSSYNSPLHF. This chain joins TRBV28 and TRBJ1-6; unclear D gene. Trimming took off 6 bases at V and 0 bases at J, with 15 bases between the two ends. Per germline, CDR1 MDHEN and CDR2 SYDVKM. The CDR3 runs to 17 residues.

This clone was found many times. The V gene is TRBV4-1, the J gene TRBJ1-2, with D possibly matching TRBD1 (5 bases). Per germline, CDR1 MGHRA and CDR2 YSYEKL. The CDR3 consists of 15 residues. Trimming removed 0 bases at V and 3 bases at J, with 11 bases between. The CDR3 nucleotides are TGCGCCAGCAGCCAAGATCTGCAGGGTCACTATGGCTACACCTTC. Its translation is CASSQDLQGHYGYTF.

V and J are TRBV5-6 and TRBJ1-2; D is uncertain. Trimming pared 1 base from V and 7 bases from J, leaving 14 bases between. Per germline, CDR1 SGHDT and CDR2 YYEEEE. This CDR3 comprises 14 residues. The CDR3 here is CASSLKKTVSGYTF. In nucleotides, the CDR3 is TGTGCCAGCAGCTTGAAAAAAACAGTGTCTGGCTACACCTTC.